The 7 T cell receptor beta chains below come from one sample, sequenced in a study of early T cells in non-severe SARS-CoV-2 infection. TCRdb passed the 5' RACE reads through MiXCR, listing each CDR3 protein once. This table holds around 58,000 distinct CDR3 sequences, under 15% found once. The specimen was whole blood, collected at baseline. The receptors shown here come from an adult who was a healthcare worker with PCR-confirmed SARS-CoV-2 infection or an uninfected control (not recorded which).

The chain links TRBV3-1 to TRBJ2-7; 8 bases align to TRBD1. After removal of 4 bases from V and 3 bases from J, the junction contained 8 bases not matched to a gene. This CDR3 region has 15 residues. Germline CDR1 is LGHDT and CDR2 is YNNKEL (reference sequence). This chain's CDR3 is CASSRGTGGNYEQYF. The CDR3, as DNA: TGTGCCAGCAGCCGGGGGACAGGCGGAAACTACGAGCAGTACTTC.

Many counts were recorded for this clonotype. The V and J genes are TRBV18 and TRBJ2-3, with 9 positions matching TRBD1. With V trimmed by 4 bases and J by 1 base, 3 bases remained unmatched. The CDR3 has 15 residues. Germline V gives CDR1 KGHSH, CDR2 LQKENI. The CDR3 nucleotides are TGTGCCAGCTCACTGGGACAGGGAGGCACAGATACGCAGTATTTT. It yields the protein CASSLGQGGTDTQYF.

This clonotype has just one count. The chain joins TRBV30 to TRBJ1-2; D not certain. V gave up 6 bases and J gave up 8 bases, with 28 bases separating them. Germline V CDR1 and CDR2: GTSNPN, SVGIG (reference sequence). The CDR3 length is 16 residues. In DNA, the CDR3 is TGTGCCTGCCCTCCCCCCACCCCGGTATCCTTCTTGGGCTACACCTTC. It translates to CACPPPTPVSFLGYTF. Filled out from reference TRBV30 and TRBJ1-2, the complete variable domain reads SQTIHQWPATLVQPVGSPLSLECTVEGTSNPNLYWYRQAAGRGLQLLFYSVGIGQISSEVPQNLSASRPQDRQFILSSKKLLLSDSGFYLCACPPPTPVSFLGYTFGSGTRLTVV.

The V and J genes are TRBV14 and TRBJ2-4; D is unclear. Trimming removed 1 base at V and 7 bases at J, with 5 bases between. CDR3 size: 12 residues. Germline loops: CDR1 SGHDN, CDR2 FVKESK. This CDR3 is CASSQVINIQYF. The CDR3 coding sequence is TGTGCCAGCAGCCAAGTTATCAACATTCAGTACTTC.

The CDR3 loop is CASSSQGAGGNQPQHF. DNA for the CDR3: TGTGCCAGTAGCTCGCAGGGGGCTGGAGGCAATCAGCCCCAGCATTTT. The chain couples TRBV19 to TRBJ1-5; 8 bases line up with TRBD1. Trimming cost V 6 bases and J 2 bases; bases outside gene matches: 9. CDR1 is LNHDA, CDR2 SQIVND, per germline (reference sequence). The CDR3 contains 16 residues.

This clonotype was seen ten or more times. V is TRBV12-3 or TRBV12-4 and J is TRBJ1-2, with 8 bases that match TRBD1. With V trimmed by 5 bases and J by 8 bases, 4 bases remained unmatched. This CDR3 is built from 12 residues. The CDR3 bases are TGTGCCAGCAGTCGAGGACAGGGCGGCTACACCTTC. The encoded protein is CASSRGQGGYTF.

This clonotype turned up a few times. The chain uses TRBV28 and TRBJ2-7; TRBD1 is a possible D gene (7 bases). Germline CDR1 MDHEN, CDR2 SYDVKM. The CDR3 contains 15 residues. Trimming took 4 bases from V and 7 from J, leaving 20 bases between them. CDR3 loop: CASSSPRGDREEQYF. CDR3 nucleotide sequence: TGTGCCAGCAGTTCCCCCAGGGGGGATCGCGAGGAGCAGTACTTC.